The source of this T cell receptor (beta chain) is a study of beta chain features in type 1 diabetes. What was sequenced were expressed TCRB transcripts, since all of the isolated RNA had been reverse transcribed. Generated by immunoSEQ multiplex PCR, the TCRdb table keeps only in-frame clones and is missing some. Here the sample spans 390,000 or so clones, over 11% being singletons. Once sorted, every population was more than 95% pure. There are 15 residues in the CDR3. With 4 bases clipped from V and 4 bases from J, the junction kept 7 bases outside the gene matches. The germline V gene has CDR1 SGHRS and CDR2 YFSETQ. Findings and caveats of the study: Lower insertion and higher deletion counts appeared at VDJ junctions in type 1 diabetes patients.

As to this clone: Antigen: not known.

The receptor's source is a man in his thirties or forties in good health. The chain has TRBV5-1 and TRBJ2-1; 8 bases match TRBD2. Sequences were obtained from naive CD4+ T cells from blood. The CDR3 region has the DNA TGCGCCAGCAGCAACCCTAGCGGGCAGTACAATGAGCAGTTCTTC. It translates to CASSNPSGQYNEQFF.